This T cell receptor beta chain was retrieved from a study of read filtering for tumor transcriptome and immune sequencing. Across the study: The cohort had about 16 men and more than 13 women aged roughly 47 to 80, mean about 66 years. TCR-mapped reads were about 4 to 11 million with IR-seq versus roughly 80 to 1,300 with RNA-seq. By R-ISS, stages I, II and III held 8, 16 and 7 patients. Findings and caveats of the study: IR-seq captured clonotypes deeper and more reliably than RNA-seq.

CDR3 length: 18 amino acids. The V gene's germline CDR1 is LNHDA and CDR2 SQIVND (reference sequence). After removal of 4 bases from V and 0 bases from J, the junction contained 5 bases not matched to a gene. This library used around 400 ng RNA and molecular barcoded adaptors spanning alpha/delta and beta/gamma chains. MiXCR, run by TCRdb on the reads, gives a single entry per CDR3 protein. The sample gives roughly 90,000 distinct CDR3 sequences, 9% to 15% of which show up once; under 15% is in the top ten. The sample holds many counts of this clonotype. Its antigen is not known. V usage is TRBV19 and J usage is TRBJ2-1, with 14 bases fitting TRBD2. This TCR was recovered from a donor aged 40 or older with multiple myeloma. The sample comprised a population of CD138-negative cells sorted from bone marrow. The CDR3 DNA reads TGTGCCAGTAGTAAAGGGACTAGCGGGAGAAGCTCCTACAATGAGCAGTTCTTC. Its translation: CASSKGTSGRSSYNEQFF.